The rows below give T cell receptor beta chains drawn from one sample of a study of metastatic and nonmetastatic thyroid tumors. TCRdb reassembled clones from the PCR reads with MiXCR. The sample has about 17,000 clones, over 15% seen once. Sample: blood. These receptors came from a male donor with papillary thyroid cancer or a benign thyroid nodule (not recorded which). Some clones in this sample may be carry-over from other donors' samples. The CDR3 runs from the conserved cysteine through the conserved F or W. The order of the fields is V gene, clone size, J gene, D gene, CDR3 DNA, CDR3 protein. The D gene is left open where the match is weak. Size is omitted from some rows. Given values are once, few, many or a class for expanded clones.

v_call: TRBV18; clone_size: many; j_call: TRBJ2-2; d_call: TRBD1; cdr3_nt: TGTGCCAGCTCACCTCCCGGGACAGGGACCGGGGAGCTGTTTTTT; cdr3_aa: CASSPPGTGTGELFF
v_call: TRBV6-1; clone_size: many; j_call: TRBJ1-2; d_call: .; cdr3_nt: TGTGCCAGCAGTGAACTGACAGGCTATGGCTACACCTTC; cdr3_aa: CASSELTGYGYTF
v_call: TRBV2; clone_size: many; j_call: TRBJ2-1; d_call: TRBD2; cdr3_nt: TGTGCCAGCACTTTAGCGGGAGGTTACAATGAGCAGTTCTTC; cdr3_aa: CASTLAGGYNEQFF
v_call: TRBV28; clone_size: few; j_call: TRBJ2-3; d_call: TRBD1; cdr3_nt: TGTGCCAGCATCAGGACAGGGTTTACAGATACGCAGTATTTT; cdr3_aa: CASIRTGFTDTQYF
v_call: TRBV10-3; clone_size: many; j_call: TRBJ1-1; d_call: .; cdr3_nt: TGTGCCATCAGTGGGGACGGAATATGGGCTGAAGCTTTCTTT; cdr3_aa: CAISGDGIWAEAFF
v_call: TRBV6-2/TRBV6-3; clone_size: many; j_call: TRBJ2-7; d_call: .; cdr3_nt: TGTGCCAGCAGTCCCCGTGTGGAGCAGTACTTC; cdr3_aa: CASSPRVEQYF
v_call: TRBV4-3; clone_size: medium-sized; j_call: TRBJ2-4; d_call: .; cdr3_nt: TGCGCCAGCAGCCAGAAGGGCCTATTAAACATTCAGTACTTC; cdr3_aa: CASSQKGLLNIQYF
v_call: TRBV11-2; clone_size: .; j_call: TRBJ1-1; d_call: .; cdr3_nt: TGTGCCAGCAGCCGAACCAGGGTAGGGAAGACTGAAGCTTTCTTT; cdr3_aa: CASSRTRVGKTEAFF
v_call: TRBV28; clone_size: many; j_call: TRBJ2-7; d_call: .; cdr3_nt: TGTGCCAGCAGACACCGGACGGTTGACGAGCAGTACTTC; cdr3_aa: CASRHRTVDEQYF
v_call: TRBV20-1; clone_size: .; j_call: TRBJ2-7; d_call: .; cdr3_nt: TGCAGTGCTAGTGGCATTTACGAGCAGTACTTC; cdr3_aa: CSASGIYEQYF
v_call: TRBV18; clone_size: .; j_call: TRBJ1-3; d_call: .; cdr3_nt: TGTGCCAGCTCACCGCCGGGACCGAGTTCTGGAAACACCATATATTTT; cdr3_aa: CASSPPGPSSGNTIYF
v_call: TRBV10-2; clone_size: many; j_call: TRBJ2-1; d_call: TRBD2; cdr3_nt: TGCGCCAGCAGTGAGTCCGGACTAGCGGGAGACAATGAGCAGTTCTTC; cdr3_aa: CASSESGLAGDNEQFF
v_call: TRBV4-1; clone_size: many; j_call: TRBJ2-2; d_call: TRBD2; cdr3_nt: TGCGCCAGCAGCCCTGGGGGGGCTGACGGGAGGGACACCGGGGAGCTGTTTTTT; cdr3_aa: CASSPGGADGRDTGELFF
v_call: TRBV19; clone_size: many; j_call: TRBJ2-3; d_call: TRBD2; cdr3_nt: TGTGCCAGTAGTAGAGGACTAGCGGGATCCACAGATACGCAGTATTTT; cdr3_aa: CASSRGLAGSTDTQYF
v_call: TRBV7-3; clone_size: many; j_call: TRBJ2-1; d_call: .; cdr3_nt: TGTGCCAGCAGCCCAACGACCCGAGGAGAGCAGTTCTTC; cdr3_aa: CASSPTTRGEQFF
v_call: TRBV6-4; clone_size: .; j_call: TRBJ2-7; d_call: .; cdr3_nt: TGTGCCAGCGCCCAGGTTGTCTGGTCTTACGAGCAGTACTTC; cdr3_aa: CASAQVVWSYEQYF
v_call: TRBV9; clone_size: many; j_call: TRBJ2-1; d_call: .; cdr3_nt: TGTGCCAGCAGCGGGATGTGGGGGTTTGGGAGAGTCAATGAGCAGTTCTTC; cdr3_aa: CASSGMWGFGRVNEQFF
v_call: TRBV5-1; clone_size: many; j_call: TRBJ2-3; d_call: TRBD1; cdr3_nt: TGCGCCAGCAGCCTTTCCCCGACAGGGACCCCAGATACGCAGTATTTT; cdr3_aa: CASSLSPTGTPDTQYF
v_call: TRBV5-1; clone_size: .; j_call: TRBJ1-2; d_call: TRBD1; cdr3_nt: TGCGCCAGCAGCTTATCAACCGGGACAGCTTATGGCTACACCTTC; cdr3_aa: CASSLSTGTAYGYTF
v_call: TRBV28; clone_size: medium-sized; j_call: TRBJ1-6; d_call: .; cdr3_nt: TGTGCCAGCAGTACAGGCAGGGTTTTTAGCTCCTATAATTCACCCCTCCACTTT; cdr3_aa: CASSTGRVFSSYNSPLHF
v_call: TRBV20-1; clone_size: medium-sized; j_call: TRBJ2-7; d_call: .; cdr3_nt: TGCAGTGCTAGTGATTCGGCCAGATTGGCCTCCTACGAGCAGTACTTC; cdr3_aa: CSASDSARLASYEQYF
v_call: TRBV18; clone_size: medium-sized; j_call: TRBJ2-7; d_call: .; cdr3_nt: TGTGCCAGCTCACTCGGGACAAACTCCTACGAGCAGTACTTC; cdr3_aa: CASSLGTNSYEQYF
v_call: TRBV6-2/TRBV6-3; clone_size: many; j_call: TRBJ2-3; d_call: TRBD2; cdr3_nt: TGTGCCAGCAGTTACCAGACTAGCGGTCGCACAGATACGCAGTATTTT; cdr3_aa: CASSYQTSGRTDTQYF
v_call: TRBV14; clone_size: many; j_call: TRBJ2-7; d_call: TRBD2; cdr3_nt: TGTGCCAGCAGCCATTTCGGGACTAGCGCTGCCTACGAGCAGTACTTC; cdr3_aa: CASSHFGTSAAYEQYF
v_call: TRBV28; clone_size: many; j_call: TRBJ2-1; d_call: .; cdr3_nt: TGTGCCAGCACCCAAACCGACAGGCTCAATGAGCAGTTCTTC; cdr3_aa: CASTQTDRLNEQFF
v_call: TRBV7-2; clone_size: medium-sized; j_call: TRBJ2-3; d_call: TRBD2; cdr3_nt: TGTGCCAGCAGCTTACCGACTAGCGGTAGCACAGATACGCAGTATTTT; cdr3_aa: CASSLPTSGSTDTQYF
v_call: TRBV19; clone_size: many; j_call: TRBJ1-5; d_call: .; cdr3_nt: TGTGCCAGTAGTATAATGCCAGGCAATCAGCCCCAGCATTTT; cdr3_aa: CASSIMPGNQPQHF
v_call: TRBV28; clone_size: .; j_call: TRBJ1-2; d_call: .; cdr3_nt: TGTGCCAGCAGTTTACCGTGGGCCATAGGCTACACCTTC; cdr3_aa: CASSLPWAIGYTF